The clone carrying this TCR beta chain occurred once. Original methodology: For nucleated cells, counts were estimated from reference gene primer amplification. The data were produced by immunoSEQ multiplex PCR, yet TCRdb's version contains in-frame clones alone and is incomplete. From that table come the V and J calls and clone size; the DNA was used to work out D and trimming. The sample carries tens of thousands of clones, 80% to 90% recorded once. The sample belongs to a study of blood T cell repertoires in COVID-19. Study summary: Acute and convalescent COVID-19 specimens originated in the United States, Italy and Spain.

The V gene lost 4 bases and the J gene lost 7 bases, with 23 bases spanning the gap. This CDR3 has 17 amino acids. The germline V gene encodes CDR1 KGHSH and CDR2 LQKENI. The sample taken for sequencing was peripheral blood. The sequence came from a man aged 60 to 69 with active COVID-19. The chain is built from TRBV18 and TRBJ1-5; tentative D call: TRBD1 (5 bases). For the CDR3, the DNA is TGTGCCAGCTCACTCGCGCGGTCGGAGGGGAGGCGGCAGCCCCAGCATTTT. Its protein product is CASSLARSEGRRQPQHF.